This T cell receptor (beta chain) was profiled in a study of patients and donors after allogeneic stem cell transplantation. J gave up 2 bases and V 4 bases, and 5 bases lay outside the gene matches. From germline, CDR1 is SQVTM and CDR2 ANQGSEA. The CDR3 consists of 15 residues. This clonotype was recorded at least ten times. TCRdb reprocessed the RT-PCR reads via MiXCR and lists one record per CDR3 protein. The sample comprises about 960,000 distinct CDR3 sequences, roughly 18% of which are singletons, and 6% rests with the top ten. The sequenced material came from blood, either unsorted or a sorted T cell fraction (not recorded which). The sequence came from a human donor who was either an allogeneic HSCT recipient or a stem cell or donor lymphocyte infusion donor (not recorded which). It is not recorded whose cells these are; they may come from a transplant donor. The chain joins TRBV29-1 to TRBJ2-2; TRBD1 aligns across 9 bases. Written as DNA, the CDR3 is TGCAGCGTTGCACAGGGGGCGCTTAACACCGGGGAGCTGTTTTTT. Translation gives CSVAQGALNTGELFF.